The 29 T cell receptor beta chains below were found in one sample sequenced in a study of blood T cell repertoires in COVID-19. Profiled with immunoSEQ multiplex PCR; TCRdb holds only in-frame clones, not every one. The sample holds 350,000 to 400,000 clones, roughly 90% seen once. Sequencing used peripheral blood. Every receptor here comes from a woman aged 55-70 years with COVID-19, enrolled during active disease.

This chain uses TRBV28 with TRBJ1-4; TRBD1 aligns across 11 bases. The V segment lost 5 bases and the J segment 7 bases; nucleotides outside the gene matches: 3. In germline, CDR1 is MDHEN, CDR2 SYDVKM. The CDR3 is 14 amino acids. CDR3 bases: TGTGCCAGCAGTGGGACAGGGGGGGGTGAAAAACTGTTTTTT. Residues: CASSGTGGGEKLFF.

This sequence joins TRBV5-5 and TRBJ1-2; D gene ambiguous. Germline V gives CDR1 SGHKS, CDR2 YYEKEE (reference sequence). Deletions cut 0 bases from V and 0 bases from J, with 6 bases between. The CDR3 loop spans 14 amino acids. The CDR3 DNA follows: TGTGCCAGCAGCTTGGACATCTCTAACTATGGCTACACCTTC. It codes for CASSLDISNYGYTF. The entire variable domain, with the rest obtained from reference TRBV5-5 and TRBJ1-2, is as follows: DAGVTQSPTHLIKTRGQQVTLRCSPISGHKSVSWYQQVLGQGPQFIFQYYEKEERGRGNFPDRFSARQFPNYSSELNVNALLLGDSALYLCASSLDISNYGYTFGSGTRLTVV.

This chain joins TRBV24-1 and TRBJ2-1; 7 nucleotides agree with TRBD2. J lost 2 bases, V lost 3 bases, and 6 bases had no gene match. This CDR3 spans 16 amino acids. Germline CDR1 is KGHDR and CDR2 is SFDVKD. DNA for the CDR3: TGTGCCACCAGTGATGGGGGGGGGATGACCTACAATGAGCAGTTCTTC. This encodes CATSDGGGMTYNEQFF.

This clone was picked up a small number of times. The J gene is TRBJ1-3, the V gene TRBV23-1; TRBD1 might be the D (5 bases). TRBV23-1 is an ORF for which the function is uncertain. With 6 bases removed from V and 0 bases from J, the gap between germline ends came to 12 bases. The CDR3 consists of 15 residues. For the CDR3, the DNA is TGCGCCAGCAGCGGGGACTGGCGCTCTGGAAACACCATATATTTT. Amino acids: CASSGDWRSGNTIYF.

The gene calls are TRBV9 and TRBJ2-2, with D possibly matching TRBD1 (6 bases). Germline-derived CDR1 and CDR2 are SGDLS and YYNGEE. Trimming took 0 bases from V and 2 from J, leaving 11 bases between them. There are 16 residues in the CDR3. As DNA, the CDR3 is TGTGCCAGCAGCGTAGAAGGCAGGGGCAACACCGGGGAGCTGTTTTTT. Translated, it gives CASSVEGRGNTGELFF.

The chain carries TRBV12-5 and TRBJ1-3; TRBD1 might be the D (5 bases). The CDR3 is 20 amino acids. The V gene's germline CDR1 is LGHNT and CDR2 FRNRAP. Trimming stripped 2 bases from V and 1 base from J, with 24 bases between. The DNA for the CDR3 is TGTGCTAGTGGTTTGCCCCCGTTTGCCCTCACCGGGGGATCTGGAAACACCATATATTTT. Its translation: CASGLPPFALTGGSGNTIYF.

V is TRBV2 and J is TRBJ2-5, with TRBD2 identical over 8 bases. Germline assignment: CDR1 SNHLY and CDR2 FYNNEI. Losses at the gene ends were 6 bases for V and 4 bases for J; bases not matched to a gene: 4. The CDR3 extends over 13 amino acids. The CDR3 nucleotides are TGTGCCAGCAGCGGGGGGGCCAGAGAGACCCAGTACTTC. Its protein is CASSGGARETQYF.

This clone was recorded only once. The genes are TRBV4-1 and TRBJ2-4; 8 nucleotides line up with TRBD1. The CDR3 spans 18 residues. Trimming at V came to 2 bases and at J to 1 base, leaving 10 bases not matched to a gene. Germline V lookup: CDR1 MGHRA, CDR2 YSYEKL. The CDR3 loop reads CASSQTPRTGRAKNIQYF. The CDR3 DNA sequence: TGCGCCAGCAGCCAAACTCCGAGGACAGGGAGGGCCAAAAACATTCAGTACTTC.

The chain links TRBV21-1 to TRBJ2-3; the D call TRBD1 from the table was never checked on the DNA. TRBV21-1 counts as a pseudogene. The CDR3 loop spans 19 amino acids. CDR3 bases: TGTGCCAGCAGCAAACTCGAGACAGGGACAATAACTAGCACAGATACGCAGTATTTT. This gives the protein CASSKLETGTITSTDTQYF.

The chain employs TRBV2 and TRBJ1-3; D may be TRBD1 (5 bases). V was cut by 2 bases and J by 8 bases, with 10 bases left in between. The CDR3 sequence is 13 residues long. CDR1 and CDR2 from the germline V gene are SNHLY and FYNNEI. CDR3 in DNA: TGTGCCAGCAGTGAACAGGGTGTGCACACCATATATTTT. Its protein product is CASSEQGVHTIYF.

The chain couples TRBV10-3 to TRBJ1-3; 9 bases fit TRBD1. Germline trimming cut 6 bases from V and 6 bases from J; bases unmatched to any gene: 9. The germline V gene has CDR1 ENHRY and CDR2 SYGVKD. This CDR3 is built from 15 residues. The CDR3 is CAIRVPGQGINTIYF. The CDR3 nucleotides are TGTGCCATCAGAGTTCCAGGACAGGGGATAAACACCATATATTTT.

The V gene is TRBV6-4, the J gene TRBJ1-1; D call uncertain. The CDR3 length is 14 residues. CDR1 and CDR2 from the germline V gene are MRHNA and SNTAGT. V lost 6 bases, J lost 4 bases, and 15 bases lay in between. CDR3 residues: CASSHRLNGTEAFF. The CDR3 DNA follows: TGTGCCAGCAGCCACCGTCTGAACGGCACTGAAGCTTTCTTT.

The genes are TRBV12-5 and TRBJ2-1, with D tentatively TRBD1 (6 bases). The CDR3 contains 14 residues. V lost 0 bases to trimming and J lost 6 bases, with 9 bases between them. The germline V gene encodes CDR1 LGHNT and CDR2 FRNRAP. The CDR3 reads CASGLVVGANEQFF. The CDR3 DNA reads as TGTGCTAGTGGTTTGGTCGTGGGGGCCAATGAGCAGTTCTTC.

This chain connects TRBV7-9 to TRBJ1-5, with 7 bases matching TRBD1. J was trimmed by 3 bases and V by 3 bases; bases with no gene match: 5. Germline V gene lookup returns CDR1 SEHNR and CDR2 FQNEAQ (reference sequence). This CDR3 has 15 amino acids. In DNA, the CDR3 is TGTGCCAGCAGCTTCCGGGACAGCTACAATCAGCCCCAGCATTTT. Protein product: CASSFRDSYNQPQHF.

The chain is built from TRBV6-5 and TRBJ2-1, with unresolved D. Trimming cost V 6 bases and J 9 bases, with 9 bases left between them. In germline, CDR1 is MNHEY, CDR2 SVGAGI. This CDR3 is 11 amino acids long. The chain's CDR3 is CASRALGEQFF. The CDR3 coding sequence is TGTGCCAGCAGAGCCCTTGGTGAGCAGTTCTTC.

Of note for this clone: One end of the junction does not line up with germline, which may come from a read error. This CDR3 is also generated by other DNA sequences in the sample. CDR3 in amino acids: CASSLDRAGEKLFF. CDR3 in DNA: TGTGCCAGCAGCTTGGACAGGGCGGGGGAAAAACTATTTTTT. The J gene is TRBJ1-4, the V gene TRBV27; 8 nucleotides line up with TRBD1. The CDR3 is 14 residues long. Germline V lookup: CDR1 MNHEY, CDR2 SMNVEV (reference sequence).

The genes are TRBV9 and TRBJ1-2; TRBD1 agrees at 7 bases. The CDR3 totals 14 residues. Germline V CDR1 and CDR2: SGDLS, YYNGEE. Unmatched junction bases numbered 9, after V lost 4 bases and J lost 6 bases. The CDR3 DNA sequence: TGTGCCAGCAGCCCGCAGACAGGGTCGAATGGCTACACCTTC. Its translation is CASSPQTGSNGYTF. The complete variable domain, with remaining parts taken from reference TRBV9 and TRBJ1-2, reads DSGVTQTPKHLITATGQRVTLRCSPRSGDLSVYWYQQSLDQGLQFLIQYYNGEERAKGNILERFSAQQFPDLHSELNLSSLELGDSALYFCASSPQTGSNGYTFGSGTRLTVV.

This clone has at least ten counts. The chain links TRBV5-1 to TRBJ2-7; TRBD2 matches 7 bases. Germline V CDR1 and CDR2: SGHRS, YFSETQ. The CDR3 runs 13 residues. V dropped 3 bases and J dropped 6; count of bases not matched to a gene: 6. The CDR3 loop reads CASSSRGGGEQYF. In DNA form, the CDR3 reads TGCGCCAGCAGCTCCCGCGGCGGGGGCGAGCAGTACTTC. Variable domain in full (rest from reference TRBV5-1 and TRBJ2-7): KAGVTQTPRYLIKTRGQQVTLSCSPISGHRSVSWYQQTPGQGLQFLFEYFSETQRNKGNFPGRFSGRQFSNSRSEMNVSTLELGDSALYLCASSSRGGGEQYFGPGTRLTVT.

The rearrangement links TRBV9 to TRBJ1-1; maybe TRBD1 (6 bases). This CDR3 region has 16 residues. V was trimmed by 4 bases and J by 1 base, leaving 17 bases between them. Germline-derived CDR1 and CDR2 are SGDLS and YYNGEE. CDR3: CASSNRRDTSNTEAFF. DNA for the CDR3: TGTGCCAGCAGCAATCGCCGGGACACTTCGAACACTGAAGCTTTCTTT.

The J gene is TRBJ1-2, the V gene TRBV6-5, with 10 bases matching TRBD1. After removal of 7 bases from V and 8 bases from J, the junction contained 13 bases not matched to a gene. There are 15 residues in the CDR3. Germline CDR1 is MNHEY and CDR2 is SVGAGI. The CDR3 coding sequence is TGTGCCAGCACCAAAAAGACAGGGGGCTCACGCGGCTACACCTTC. Its protein is CASTKKTGGSRGYTF.

V usage is TRBV11-2 and J usage is TRBJ2-1; D call uncertain. Trimming stripped 1 base from V and 3 bases from J, with 7 bases between. The germline V gene has CDR1 SGHAT and CDR2 FQNNGV. CDR3 size: 14 residues. CDR3 in DNA: TGTGCCAGCAGCTTAGGTCCAGTCTACAATGAGCAGTTCTTC. This codes for CASSLGPVYNEQFF.

This clone has only a few counts. The chain links TRBV29-1 to TRBJ1-2, with 7 bases matching TRBD1. Germline CDR1 SQVTM, CDR2 ANQGSEA. V dropped 4 bases and J dropped 1; count of bases not matched to a gene: 9. The CDR3 is made up of 15 amino acids. CDR3 bases: TGCAGCGTTGTTCTTTGGGACAGTATTAACTATGGCTACACCTTC. This translates into CSVVLWDSINYGYTF. Variable domain in full (rest from reference TRBV29-1 and TRBJ1-2): SAVISQKPSRDICQRGTSLTIQCQVDSQVTMMFWYRQQPGQSLTLIATANQGSEATYESGFVIDKFPISRPNLTFSTLTVSNMSPEDSSIYLCSVVLWDSINYGYTFGSGTRLTVV.

This chain links TRBV10-3 with TRBJ1-1; a possible D gene is TRBD1 (5 bases). V gave up 10 bases and J gave up 7 bases, with 10 bases separating them. There are 10 residues in the CDR3. Germline assignment: CDR1 ENHRY and CDR2 SYGVKD. CDR3 amino acids: CASGTGEAFF. CDR3 DNA: TGTGCCAGCGGGACGGGTGAAGCTTTCTTT.

V is TRBV7-9 and J is TRBJ1-2; 10 bases align to TRBD1. CDR1 and CDR2 from the germline V gene are SEHNR and FQNEAQ (reference sequence). The V gene end was trimmed by 6 bases and the J gene end by 0 bases; junction bases not matched to a gene: 1. This CDR3 has 14 amino acids. This CDR3 is CASRTGGANYGYTF. In DNA form, the CDR3 reads TGTGCCAGCAGGACAGGGGGCGCTAACTATGGCTACACCTTC.

The chain has TRBV2 and TRBJ2-3; D possibly corresponds to TRBD1 (6 bases). V dropped 3 bases and J dropped 0 bases, with 13 bases sitting between them. This CDR3 is 16 amino acids long. Germline V gene lookup returns CDR1 SNHLY and CDR2 FYNNEI. The CDR3 region is CASSDDRDKSTDTQYF. CDR3 coding DNA: TGTGCCAGCAGTGACGATCGGGACAAGAGCACAGATACGCAGTATTTT.

Here the CDR3 reads CAISEGRGNTEAFF. CDR3 bases: TGTGCCATCAGTGAGGGCAGGGGGAACACTGAAGCTTTCTTT. The rearrangement uses TRBV10-3 and TRBJ1-1, with D perhaps matching TRBD1 (6 bases). CDR1 ENHRY and CDR2 SYGVKD come from the germline V gene. The V gene lost 2 bases and the J gene lost 1 base, with 8 bases spanning the gap. CDR3 length: 14 residues.

This clone was detected only once. The chain has TRBV10-2 and TRBJ2-5; maybe TRBD2 (6 bases). CDR1 and CDR2 (germline): WSHSY, SAAADI. The V end lost 2 bases, the J end lost 2 bases, and 18 bases lay between the germline ends. The CDR3 covers 17 residues. The CDR3 loop is CASSETLATRGQETQYF. CDR3 DNA: TGCGCCAGCAGTGAGACTTTAGCGACTAGAGGGCAAGAGACCCAGTACTTC.

The V gene is TRBV13, the J gene TRBJ2-6; D possibly corresponds to TRBD1 (6 bases). Between the trimmed V and J ends, which lost 5 bases and 0 bases, there was a span of 17 bases. The CDR3 covers 18 residues. Germline V gene data show CDR1 as PRHDT and CDR2 as FYEKMQ (reference sequence). The CDR3 bases are TGTGCCAGCAGCCTCAGGGGCAGCCCTCACTCTGGGGCCAACGTCCTGACTTTC. It encodes CASSLRGSPHSGANVLTF.

To note about this clone: Other DNA sequences in the sample encode the same CDR3. This chain links TRBV9 with TRBJ2-1, with TRBD2 matching over 10 bases. Trimming took 3 bases from V and 4 from J; bases not matched to a gene: 4. Germline-derived CDR1 and CDR2 are SGDLS and YYNGEE. The CDR3 spans 15 residues. The CDR3 region has the DNA TGTGCCAGCAGCGCAAGCGGGGGGGCTTACAATGAGCAGTTCTTC. It translates to CASSASGGAYNEQFF.